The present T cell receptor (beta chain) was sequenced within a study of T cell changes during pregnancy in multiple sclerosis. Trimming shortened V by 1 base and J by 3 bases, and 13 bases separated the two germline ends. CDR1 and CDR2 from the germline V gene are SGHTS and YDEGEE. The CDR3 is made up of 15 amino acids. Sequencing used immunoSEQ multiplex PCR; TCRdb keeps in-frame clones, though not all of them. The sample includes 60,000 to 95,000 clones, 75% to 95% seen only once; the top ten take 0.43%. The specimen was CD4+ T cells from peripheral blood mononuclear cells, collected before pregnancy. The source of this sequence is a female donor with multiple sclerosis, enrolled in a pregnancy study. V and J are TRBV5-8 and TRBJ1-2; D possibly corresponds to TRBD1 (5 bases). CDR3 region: CASSLSGRADYGYTF. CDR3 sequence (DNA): TGTGCCAGCAGCTTGTCCGGCAGGGCGGACTATGGCTACACCTTC. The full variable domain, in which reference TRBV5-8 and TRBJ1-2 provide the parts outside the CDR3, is EAGVTQSPTHLIKTRGQQATLRCSPISGHTSVYWYQQALGLGLQFLLWYDEGEERNRGNFPPRFSGRQFPNYSSELNVNALELEDSALYLCASSLSGRADYGYTFGSGTRLTVV.